This T cell receptor beta chain originates from a study of blood T cells in healthy people across ages. Study at large: Through template switching, about one barcoded beta molecule was captured per two T cells, as measured in model experiments. Regarding the study as a whole: Naive T cell percentage strongly correlated with TCR beta diversity.

The junction had 5 bases not matched to a gene; V was cut back by 1 base and J by 3 bases. The length of the CDR3 is 17 residues. Germline CDR1 and CDR2: LGHNA and YSLEER. A second PCR, run for roughly 7 to 12 cycles, used a sample-barcoded 5' primer plus a J-beta primer mix. Through a template-switch adaptor with 12 random nucleotides, each cDNA molecule received a tag. TCRdb called the 5' RACE reads again in MiXCR, with one record for every CDR3 protein. The sample holds approximately 1.5 million distinct CDR3 sequences, roughly 43% seen once. This clonotype was recorded a few times. No antigen is known for it.

The origin of this receptor is a woman younger than 35 in good health. V usage is TRBV4-3 and J usage is TRBJ2-1; 11 bases are shared with TRBD2. The sequenced sample consisted of blood. The CDR3 sequence: CASSQASGGPIYNEQFF. For the CDR3, the DNA is TGCGCCAGCAGCCAAGCTAGCGGGGGGCCTATCTACAATGAGCAGTTCTTC.